Shown below are 9 T cell receptor beta chains from a single sample sequenced in a study of T cell changes during pregnancy in multiple sclerosis. Measured with immunoSEQ multiplex PCR; TCRdb has only the in-frame clones, and not every one. The sample has approximately 74,000 clones; around nine tenths are singletons. Sequenced material: peripheral blood, taken before pregnancy. The source is a female donor with multiple sclerosis, enrolled in a pregnancy study.

There are a few counts of this clone. V and J are TRBV19 and TRBJ1-2, with D tentatively TRBD1 (5 bases). CDR1 and CDR2 (germline): LNHDA, SQIVND (reference sequence). Trimming removed 7 bases at V and 4 bases at J, with 10 bases between. The CDR3 is 12 amino acids. The CDR3 bases are TGTGCCAGTACTATGGGGGGCTATGGCTACACCTTC. This sequence encodes CASTMGGYGYTF.

The chain carries TRBV6-4 and TRBJ2-1; tentative D call: TRBD1 (5 bases). Per germline, CDR1 MRHNA and CDR2 SNTAGT. The CDR3 covers 16 residues. The ends were cut back, 0 bases at V and 0 bases at J, with 9 bases in the middle. CDR3 sequence (DNA): TGTGCCAGCAGTGACTCGTCGACAGTCTCCTACAATGAGCAGTTCTTC. It specifies CASSDSSTVSYNEQFF.

The chain joins TRBV5-1 to TRBJ2-3, with 11 bases that match TRBD2. This CDR3 is built from 15 residues. With V trimmed by 3 bases and J by 5 bases, 5 bases remained unmatched. Germline V gives CDR1 SGHRS, CDR2 YFSETQ. The CDR3 sequence is CASSSGTSGGDTQYF. The CDR3 nucleotides are TGCGCCAGCAGCTCCGGGACTAGCGGAGGAGATACGCAGTATTTT. The full variable domain, with the rest looked up from reference TRBV5-1 and TRBJ2-3, is KAGVTQTPRYLIKTRGQQVTLSCSPISGHRSVSWYQQTPGQGLQFLFEYFSETQRNKGNFPGRFSGRQFSNSRSEMNVSTLELGDSALYLCASSSGTSGGDTQYFGPGTRLTVL.

The V gene is TRBV7-8, the J gene TRBJ2-7; D possibly corresponds to TRBD2 (5 bases). This CDR3 region has 14 residues. The V end was cut by 2 bases, the J end by 0 bases, with 8 bases between. Germline loops: CDR1 SGHVS, CDR2 FQNEAQ. The CDR3: CASSLSGNSYEQYF. In DNA form, the CDR3 reads TGTGCCAGCAGCTTAAGCGGCAACTCCTACGAGCAGTACTTC.

This clone has more than one count but fewer than ten. The rearrangement links TRBV18 to TRBJ1-5; 7 bases map to TRBD1. After removal of 3 bases from V and 5 bases from J, the junction contained 7 bases not matched to a gene. CDR3 length: 15 amino acids. Germline-derived CDR1 and CDR2 are KGHSH and LQKENI. DNA for the CDR3: TGTGCCAGCTCACCCGGACAGGAGCTTCATCAGCCCCAGCATTTT. Translating it yields CASSPGQELHQPQHF.

The gene calls are TRBV6-8 and TRBJ1-4; TRBD1 might be the D (5 bases). V was pared by 0 bases and J by 6 bases, with 11 bases between. Germline CDR1 reads MNHGY; CDR2 reads SAAAGT. This CDR3 comprises 15 residues. CDR3 residues: CASSYSRRGDEKLFF. The CDR3 bases are TGTGCCAGCAGTTACTCGAGGAGGGGAGATGAAAAACTGTTTTTT.

The chain recombines TRBV5-1 with TRBJ2-7; 8 positions agree with TRBD1. Losses at the gene ends were 4 bases for V and 0 bases for J; bases not matched to a gene: 9. The CDR3 runs to 16 residues. Germline lookup yields CDR1 SGHRS and CDR2 YFSETQ. CDR3 region: CASSAGTGELSYEQYF. CDR3 bases: TGCGCCAGCAGCGCCGGGACAGGCGAACTCTCCTACGAGCAGTACTTC.

The chain carries TRBV5-4 and TRBJ2-7; the D gene is possibly TRBD1 (7 bases). The ends were cut back, 1 base at V and 4 bases at J, with 9 bases in the middle. Germline CDR1 is SGHNT and CDR2 is YYREEE (reference sequence). The length of the CDR3 is 13 residues. CDR3 in DNA: TGTGCCAGCAGCTTGCCAGGGGGGTACGAGCAGTACTTC. This translates into CASSLPGGYEQYF. The whole variable domain, remainder taken from reference TRBV5-4 and TRBJ2-7, is ETGVTQSPTHLIKTRGQQVTLRCSSQSGHNTVSWYQQALGQGPQFIFQYYREEENGRGNFPPRFSGLQFPNYSSELNVNALELDDSALYLCASSLPGGYEQYFGPGTRLTVT.

The gene calls are TRBV11-2 and TRBJ1-1; 11 bases align to TRBD1. V lost 3 bases and J lost 5; bases outside the gene matches: 5. The CDR3 is 15 residues long. Germline V CDR1 and CDR2: SGHAT, FQNNGV. The CDR3: CASSFTGTGGTEAFF. DNA of the CDR3: TGTGCCAGCAGCTTTACCGGGACAGGGGGTACTGAAGCTTTCTTT.